These T cell receptor beta chains were read from a single sample in a study of Ad26.COV2.S vaccination and SARS-CoV-2 variants. Assay used: immunoSEQ multiplex PCR; TCRdb lists only in-frame clones, some missing. The data contain some 180,000 clones, 70% to 90% of them seen just once; the ten biggest clones take up about 5.5%. The sequenced sample was peripheral blood, obtained after recovery from COVID-19. The receptors originated from a human donor who had recovered from COVID-19. The CDR3 runs from the conserved cysteine through the conserved F or W. Fields, in order: clone size, J gene, CDR3 length, D gene, V gene, CDR3 protein, CDR3 DNA. D genes are given only for firm matches. Clone size is shown for a subset of rows, as once, few, many or a class of expanded clone.

clone_size: -; j_call: TRBJ2-7; cdr3_length: 11; d_call: -; v_call: TRBV5-5; cdr3_aa: CASSSHYEQYF; cdr3_nt: TGTGCCAGCAGCTCCCACTACGAGCAGTACTTC
clone_size: -; j_call: TRBJ1-5; cdr3_length: 15; d_call: TRBD1; v_call: TRBV19; cdr3_aa: CASSVVQGAYQPQHF; cdr3_nt: TGTGCCAGTAGTGTCGTGCAGGGGGCTTATCAGCCCCAGCATTTT
clone_size: -; j_call: TRBJ1-6; cdr3_length: 13; d_call: TRBD1; v_call: TRBV27; cdr3_aa: CASSDRVRSPLHF; cdr3_nt: TGTGCCAGCAGCGACAGGGTACGGTCACCCCTCCACTTT
clone_size: -; j_call: TRBJ1-4; cdr3_length: 14; d_call: -; v_call: TRBV5-1; cdr3_aa: CASSLAGLDEKLFF; cdr3_nt: TGCGCCAGCAGCTTGGCGGGGCTGGACGAAAAACTGTTTTTT
clone_size: -; j_call: TRBJ1-2; cdr3_length: 14; d_call: -; v_call: TRBV19; cdr3_aa: CASSIPGGAHGYTF; cdr3_nt: TGTGCCAGTAGTATCCCGGGGGGGGCGCATGGCTACACCTTC
clone_size: few; j_call: TRBJ2-5; cdr3_length: 12; d_call: -; v_call: TRBV5-6; cdr3_aa: CASLTSGETQYF; cdr3_nt: TGTGCCAGCTTGACTAGTGGAGAGACCCAGTACTTC
clone_size: -; j_call: TRBJ1-6; cdr3_length: 17; d_call: -; v_call: TRBV4-1; cdr3_aa: CASSQGGGGGYNSPLHF; cdr3_nt: TGCGCCAGCAGCCAAGGGGGCGGGGGTGGCTATAATTCACCCCTCCACTTT
clone_size: -; j_call: TRBJ2-5; cdr3_length: 11; d_call: -; v_call: TRBV2; cdr3_aa: CASSAGGTQYF; cdr3_nt: TGTGCCAGCAGTGCTGGGGGAACCCAGTACTTC
clone_size: -; j_call: TRBJ2-7; cdr3_length: 13; d_call: TRBD2; v_call: TRBV2; cdr3_aa: CASSVGLATEQYF; cdr3_nt: TGTGCCAGCAGTGTAGGACTAGCGACCGAGCAGTACTTC
clone_size: -; j_call: TRBJ1-5; cdr3_length: 13; d_call: -; v_call: TRBV12-3/TRBV12-4; cdr3_aa: CASRLGGRQPQHF; cdr3_nt: TGTGCCAGCAGACTTGGGGGACGTCAGCCCCAGCATTTT
clone_size: -; j_call: TRBJ1-2; cdr3_length: 13; d_call: TRBD1; v_call: TRBV30; cdr3_aa: CALVRGQLYGYTF; cdr3_nt: TGTGCCTTGGTAAGGGGGCAGCTCTATGGCTACACCTTC
clone_size: once; j_call: TRBJ1-5; cdr3_length: 16; d_call: -; v_call: TRBV30; cdr3_aa: CAWSVRRGEYNQPQHF; cdr3_nt: TGTGCCTGGAGTGTACGGAGGGGGGAGTACAATCAGCCCCAGCATTTT
clone_size: -; j_call: TRBJ2-2; cdr3_length: 14; d_call: TRBD2; v_call: TRBV5-1; cdr3_aa: CASSLTSAGGELFF; cdr3_nt: TGCGCCAGCAGCCTGACTAGCGCAGGCGGGGAGCTGTTTTTT
clone_size: -; j_call: TRBJ2-5; cdr3_length: 15; d_call: -; v_call: TRBV5-6; cdr3_aa: CASSLAAGLGETQYF; cdr3_nt: TGTGCCAGCAGCTTGGCCGCAGGGCTCGGAGAGACCCAGTACTTC
clone_size: -; j_call: TRBJ2-7; cdr3_length: 14; d_call: TRBD1; v_call: TRBV19; cdr3_aa: CASSRTGGAYEQYF; cdr3_nt: TGTGCCAGCTCAAGGACAGGGGGCGCGTACGAGCAGTACTTC
clone_size: -; j_call: TRBJ2-2; cdr3_length: 16; d_call: -; v_call: TRBV27; cdr3_aa: CASNLGGTVTTGELFF; cdr3_nt: TGTGCCAGCAACCTAGGGGGGACCGTGACGACCGGGGAGCTGTTTTTT
clone_size: -; j_call: TRBJ2-2; cdr3_length: 14; d_call: TRBD1; v_call: TRBV19; cdr3_aa: CASRGTGDTGELFF; cdr3_nt: TGTGCCAGTAGAGGGACAGGGGACACCGGGGAGCTGTTTTTT
clone_size: -; j_call: TRBJ1-2; cdr3_length: 13; d_call: -; v_call: TRBV30; cdr3_aa: CAWRTPGGSGYTF; cdr3_nt: TGTGCCTGGAGGACCCCCGGGGGCAGCGGCTACACCTTC
clone_size: -; j_call: TRBJ2-5; cdr3_length: 15; d_call: -; v_call: TRBV15; cdr3_aa: CATSRVGEIRETQYF; cdr3_nt: TGTGCCACCAGCAGAGTCGGGGAAATTCGGGAGACCCAGTACTTC
clone_size: -; j_call: TRBJ2-1; cdr3_length: 16; d_call: TRBD1; v_call: TRBV5-4; cdr3_aa: CASSLPTGANYNEQFF; cdr3_nt: TGTGCCAGCAGTCTGCCGACAGGGGCAAACTACAATGAGCAGTTCTTC
clone_size: -; j_call: TRBJ2-1; cdr3_length: 15; d_call: -; v_call: TRBV7-8; cdr3_aa: CASSLVAAPRNEQFF; cdr3_nt: TGTGCCAGCAGCTTAGTAGCGGCCCCTAGGAATGAGCAGTTCTTC
clone_size: -; j_call: TRBJ1-4; cdr3_length: 14; d_call: -; v_call: TRBV5-1; cdr3_aa: CASSLEQGSEKLFF; cdr3_nt: TGCGCCAGCAGCTTGGAACAGGGAAGCGAAAAACTGTTTTTT
clone_size: -; j_call: TRBJ2-5; cdr3_length: 16; d_call: -; v_call: TRBV7-7; cdr3_aa: CASSSETGLGGETQYF; cdr3_nt: TGTGCTAGCAGCTCTGAGACAGGGTTGGGAGGAGAGACCCAGTACTTC
clone_size: -; j_call: TRBJ2-5; cdr3_length: 13; d_call: -; v_call: TRBV2; cdr3_aa: CASSGGAAETQYF; cdr3_nt: TGTGCCAGCAGTGGGGGGGCCGCGGAGACCCAGTACTTC
clone_size: -; j_call: TRBJ2-7; cdr3_length: 17; d_call: -; v_call: TRBV5-6; cdr3_aa: CASSSIHLTGISYEQYF; cdr3_nt: TGTGCCAGCAGCTCGATTCATTTGACGGGGATCTCCTACGAGCAGTACTTC
clone_size: -; j_call: TRBJ2-7; cdr3_length: 14; d_call: TRBD2; v_call: TRBV30; cdr3_aa: CACPRGGTSYEQYF; cdr3_nt: TGTGCCTGCCCCCGGGGGGGGACCTCCTACGAGCAGTACTTC
clone_size: -; j_call: TRBJ2-1; cdr3_length: 11; d_call: -; v_call: TRBV20-1; cdr3_aa: CSASSPSRWFF; cdr3_nt: TGCAGTGCTAGTTCCCCCTCTAGATGGTTCTTC
clone_size: -; j_call: TRBJ2-7; cdr3_length: 13; d_call: -; v_call: TRBV19; cdr3_aa: CASSTKGSYEQYF; cdr3_nt: TGTGCCAGTAGTACAAAGGGGTCCTACGAGCAGTACTTC
clone_size: -; j_call: TRBJ1-5; cdr3_length: 14; d_call: TRBD1; v_call: TRBV7-9; cdr3_aa: CASSLGQGHQPQHF; cdr3_nt: TGTGCCAGCAGCTTGGGACAGGGGCATCAGCCCCAGCATTTT
clone_size: -; j_call: TRBJ1-1; cdr3_length: 17; d_call: TRBD1; v_call: TRBV6-1; cdr3_aa: CASSEYRGGPMNTEAFF; cdr3_nt: TGTGCCAGCAGTGAATACAGGGGAGGACCCATGAACACTGAAGCTTTCTTT
clone_size: -; j_call: TRBJ2-7; cdr3_length: 14; d_call: TRBD2; v_call: TRBV9; cdr3_aa: CASSVDPSGYEQYF; cdr3_nt: TGTGCCAGCAGCGTAGACCCTAGCGGGTACGAGCAGTACTTC
clone_size: -; j_call: TRBJ1-2; cdr3_length: 13; d_call: TRBD1; v_call: TRBV5-4; cdr3_aa: CASSLEDRAGYTF; cdr3_nt: TGTGCCAGCAGCTTGGAGGACAGGGCTGGCTACACCTTC
clone_size: -; j_call: TRBJ1-4; cdr3_length: 14; d_call: -; v_call: TRBV25-1; cdr3_aa: CASSGGRGEEKLFF; cdr3_nt: TGTGCCAGCAGTGGGGGACGGGGGGAGGAAAAACTGTTTTTT
clone_size: -; j_call: TRBJ2-7; cdr3_length: 16; d_call: TRBD2; v_call: TRBV6-6; cdr3_aa: CASSYSPSGVTYEQYF; cdr3_nt: TGTGCCAGCAGTTACTCGCCTAGCGGGGTCACCTACGAGCAGTACTTC
clone_size: -; j_call: TRBJ2-5; cdr3_length: 17; d_call: TRBD2; v_call: TRBV4-2; cdr3_aa: CASSQEGTSGRQETQYF; cdr3_nt: TGTGCCAGCAGCCAAGAAGGGACTAGCGGGAGGCAAGAGACCCAGTACTTC
clone_size: -; j_call: TRBJ1-2; cdr3_length: 15; d_call: -; v_call: TRBV4-1; cdr3_aa: CASSQAIRKNYGYTF; cdr3_nt: TGCGCCAGCAGCCAAGCGATACGGAAAAACTATGGCTACACCTTC
clone_size: -; j_call: TRBJ2-7; cdr3_length: 14; d_call: -; v_call: TRBV10-3; cdr3_aa: CAISENGGGHEQYF; cdr3_nt: TGTGCCATCAGTGAGAACGGCGGGGGCCACGAGCAGTACTTC
clone_size: -; j_call: TRBJ2-6; cdr3_length: 14; d_call: -; v_call: TRBV27; cdr3_aa: CASKRLTGANVLTF; cdr3_nt: TGTGCCAGCAAAAGGCTAACTGGGGCCAACGTCCTGACTTTC
clone_size: -; j_call: TRBJ2-1; cdr3_length: 13; d_call: -; v_call: TRBV6-5; cdr3_aa: CASSWRGGNEQFF; cdr3_nt: TGTGCCAGCAGCTGGCGTGGGGGCAATGAGCAGTTCTTC
clone_size: -; j_call: TRBJ2-7; cdr3_length: 15; d_call: TRBD2; v_call: TRBV19; cdr3_aa: CASSIGLAGGYEQYF; cdr3_nt: TGTGCCAGTAGTATCGGACTAGCGGGGGGTTACGAGCAGTACTTC
clone_size: -; j_call: TRBJ1-2; cdr3_length: 18; d_call: TRBD1; v_call: TRBV28; cdr3_aa: CASSFSRDRTPGSYGYTF; cdr3_nt: TGTGCCAGCAGTTTCTCCCGGGACAGGACCCCAGGGAGCTATGGCTACACCTTC
clone_size: -; j_call: TRBJ2-5; cdr3_length: 15; d_call: -; v_call: TRBV19; cdr3_aa: CASSRAGWGGETQYF; cdr3_nt: TGTGCCAGTAGTAGGGCGGGGTGGGGTGGAGAGACCCAGTACTTC
clone_size: once; j_call: TRBJ1-2; cdr3_length: 16; d_call: -; v_call: TRBV27; cdr3_aa: CASSPFFTGRVGGYTF; cdr3_nt: TGTGCCAGCAGTCCCTTTTTCACAGGGAGGGTTGGTGGCTACACCTTC
clone_size: -; j_call: TRBJ1-4; cdr3_length: 16; d_call: TRBD1; v_call: TRBV5-1; cdr3_aa: CASSLQGVSANEKLFF; cdr3_nt: TGCGCCAGCAGCTTACAGGGGGTTTCAGCTAATGAAAAACTGTTTTTT
clone_size: -; j_call: TRBJ1-2; cdr3_length: 17; d_call: TRBD1; v_call: TRBV4-1; cdr3_aa: CASSQAFPGTGVYGYTF; cdr3_nt: TGCGCCAGCAGCCAGGCCTTCCCGGGGACAGGGGTCTATGGCTACACCTTC
clone_size: -; j_call: TRBJ2-3; cdr3_length: 13; d_call: -; v_call: TRBV7-3; cdr3_aa: CASSLNWGDTQYF; cdr3_nt: TGTGCCAGCAGCTTAAACTGGGGAGATACGCAGTATTTT
clone_size: -; j_call: TRBJ1-2; cdr3_length: 12; d_call: -; v_call: TRBV28; cdr3_aa: CASSPFNYGYTF; cdr3_nt: TGTGCCAGCAGTCCCTTCAACTATGGCTACACCTTC
clone_size: -; j_call: TRBJ2-7; cdr3_length: 16; d_call: -; v_call: TRBV6-2/TRBV6-3; cdr3_aa: CASSSDGVGLTYEQYF; cdr3_nt: TGTGCCAGCAGTTCCGATGGGGTAGGTCTCACCTACGAGCAGTACTTC
clone_size: -; j_call: TRBJ2-3; cdr3_length: 15; d_call: TRBD1; v_call: TRBV7-9; cdr3_aa: CASSLMGQGADTQYF; cdr3_nt: TGTGCCAGCAGCTTAATGGGACAGGGGGCAGATACGCAGTATTTT
clone_size: -; j_call: TRBJ2-1; cdr3_length: 15; d_call: TRBD1; v_call: TRBV10-1; cdr3_aa: CASSERGQASNEQFF; cdr3_nt: TGCGCCAGCAGTGAACGGGGACAGGCTAGTAATGAGCAGTTCTTC
clone_size: -; j_call: TRBJ2-7; cdr3_length: 14; d_call: TRBD2; v_call: TRBV7-9; cdr3_aa: CASGGVAGSYEQYF; cdr3_nt: TGTGCCAGCGGGGGGGTAGCGGGAAGTTACGAGCAGTACTTC
clone_size: -; j_call: TRBJ2-4; cdr3_length: 16; d_call: -; v_call: TRBV5-4; cdr3_aa: CASSLGGAGAKNIQYF; cdr3_nt: TGTGCCAGCAGCCTAGGGGGGGCTGGAGCCAAAAACATTCAGTACTTC
clone_size: -; j_call: TRBJ1-5; cdr3_length: 15; d_call: TRBD1; v_call: TRBV5-8; cdr3_aa: CASSQGEGPVMPQHF; cdr3_nt: TGTGCCAGCAGCCAGGGGGAGGGGCCGGTAATGCCCCAGCATTTT
clone_size: -; j_call: TRBJ1-2; cdr3_length: 14; d_call: -; v_call: TRBV7-9; cdr3_aa: CASSLIMAGPLYTF; cdr3_nt: TGTGCCAGCAGCTTAATAATGGCAGGGCCTCTGTACACCTTC
clone_size: -; j_call: TRBJ1-3; cdr3_length: 15; d_call: -; v_call: TRBV6-5; cdr3_aa: CASALHKLNGNTIYF; cdr3_nt: TGTGCCAGCGCCCTACACAAACTTAATGGAAACACCATATATTTT
clone_size: -; j_call: TRBJ2-1; cdr3_length: 14; d_call: TRBD1; v_call: TRBV11-3; cdr3_aa: CASSPRTGNHEQFF; cdr3_nt: TGTGCCAGCAGCCCCCGGACAGGGAACCATGAGCAGTTCTTC